The rows below give T cell receptor beta chains drawn from one sample of a study of Graves' ophthalmopathy and Graves' hyperthyroidism. TCRdb re-called the multiplex PCR reads through MiXCR, storing one row per CDR3 protein. The sample holds roughly 500,000 distinct CDR3 sequences, around 14% seen once. The specimen was blood. These receptors all stem from a woman in her 30s with Graves' ophthalmopathy. The CDR3 runs from the conserved cysteine through the conserved F or W. The D gene is left open where the match is weak. Clone size is not always given. Where it is, it says once, few, many or a class for expanded clones.

TRBJ2-5	-	-	TRBV12-3/TRBV12-4	CASSLGGGREETQYF	TGTGCCAGCAGTTTAGGTGGGGGGCGGGAAGAGACCCAGTACTTC
TRBJ2-6	few	TRBD2	TRBV5-1	CASSLVTSGISGANVLTF	TGCGCCAGCAGCTTGGTGACTAGCGGGATATCTGGGGCCAACGTCCTGACTTTC
TRBJ2-5	once	-	TRBV28	CASVQGQIQETQYF	TGTGCCAGCGTTCAGGGCCAGATCCAAGAGACCCAGTACTTC
TRBJ2-2	many	TRBD2	TRBV12-3/TRBV12-4	CASSGAERGGRTGELFF	TGTGCCAGCAGTGGGGCCGAGCGGGGGGGCCGCACCGGGGAGCTGTTTTTT
TRBJ2-4	many	-	TRBV6-5	CASVQGEGNIKYF	TGTGCCAGCGTACAGGGAGAGGGAAACATTAAGTACTTC
TRBJ2-7	many	TRBD1	TRBV6-5	CASSYGTGVAYEQYF	TGTGCCAGCAGTTACGGGACAGGGGTTGCCTACGAGCAGTACTTC
TRBJ1-5	many	TRBD1	TRBV27	CASSPGTGFNSNQPQHF	TGTGCCAGCAGTCCCGGGACAGGTTTTAATAGCAATCAGCCCCAGCATTTT
TRBJ1-1	many	-	TRBV29-1	CSVRDYRGTEAFF	TGCAGCGTCCGGGACTACCGGGGCACTGAAGCTTTCTTT
TRBJ1-2	few	-	TRBV28	CASTDPGHPWRGYTF	TGTGCCAGCACGGACCCAGGACATCCCTGGAGGGGCTACACCTTC
TRBJ1-1	many	-	TRBV15	CATSRGVWNTEAFF	TGTGCCACCAGCAGAGGGGTTTGGAACACTGAAGCTTTCTTT
TRBJ2-7	many	TRBD2	TRBV12-5	CASGLVPSLERGPAYEQYF	TGTGCTAGTGGTTTGGTACCATCTCTCGAGCGGGGACCAGCCTACGAGCAGTACTTC
TRBJ2-7	many	TRBD2	TRBV15	CATSREAGGPVYEQYF	TGTGCCACCAGCAGAGAAGCGGGAGGGCCTGTGTACGAGCAGTACTTC
TRBJ2-7	-	TRBD2	TRBV7-8	CASSPRGVTYEQYF	TGTGCCAGCAGCCCCCGGGGGGTCACCTACGAGCAGTACTTC
TRBJ1-1	few	-	TRBV11-2	CASSSSPGTNTEAFF	TGTGCCAGCAGCTCTAGCCCCGGGACGAACACTGAAGCTTTCTTT
TRBJ2-5	once	-	TRBV6-1	CASSEGRNQETQYF	TGTGCCAGCAGTGAAGGTAGAAACCAAGAGACCCAGTACTTC
TRBJ1-1	-	-	TRBV7-2	CASSLRRRGVPEAFF	TGTGCCAGCAGCTTACGACGGAGGGGTGTACCTGAAGCTTTCTTT
TRBJ1-1	-	-	TRBV5-1	CASSFVGASVPNTEAFF	TGCGCCAGCAGCTTTGTAGGGGCCAGCGTTCCGAACACTGAAGCTTTCTTT
TRBJ2-2	-	TRBD2	TRBV6-2/TRBV6-3	CASSYSRLAGVPNTGELFF	TGTGCCAGCAGTTATTCGAGACTAGCGGGGGTCCCTAACACCGGGGAGCTGTTTTTT
TRBJ1-5	-	-	TRBV20-1	CSASTDRNQPQHF	TGCAGTGCTAGTACCGATAGAAATCAGCCCCAGCATTTT
TRBJ1-3	many	TRBD1	TRBV6-1	CASRTGDSGNTIYF	TGTGCCAGCCGGACAGGGGACTCTGGAAACACCATATATTTT
TRBJ2-7	many	-	TRBV27	CASSLGLPTSYEQYF	TGTGCCAGCAGTTTGGGCCTACCCACCTCCTACGAGCAGTACTTC
TRBJ1-1	many	-	TRBV5-5	CASSDRVDEAFF	TGTGCCAGCAGCGATCGGGTCGACGAAGCTTTCTTT
TRBJ1-6	many	-	TRBV27	CASSLQIRAGRNSPLHF	TGTGCCAGCAGTCTACAAATTCGCGCGGGGAGGAATTCACCCCTCCACTTT
TRBJ2-7	many	-	TRBV6-5	CASSFRWDRAEQYF	TGTGCCAGCAGTTTCCGCTGGGATCGCGCGGAGCAGTACTTC
TRBJ1-6	many	-	TRBV28	CASSPSDSPHNSPLHF	TGTGCCAGCAGTCCATCGGACAGCCCTCATAATTCACCCCTCCACTTT
TRBJ1-1	many	-	TRBV5-1	CASSFRRDSEAFF	TGCGCCAGCAGCTTTCGCAGGGACTCTGAAGCTTTCTTT
TRBJ2-5	many	-	TRBV11-2	CASSPPRVGVETQYF	TGTGCCAGCAGCCCCCCAAGGGTGGGGGTCGAGACCCAGTACTTC
TRBJ1-5	few	-	TRBV5-5	CASSLLPGRNQPQHF	TGTGCCAGCAGCTTGCTGCCAGGGAGGAATCAGCCCCAGCATTTT
TRBJ2-7	many	-	TRBV20-1	CSARVRDHEQYF	TGCAGTGCTAGAGTTCGGGACCACGAGCAGTACTTC
TRBJ2-4	many	TRBD1	TRBV2	CASRRTGRKNIQYF	TGTGCCAGTCGGAGGACAGGGAGGAAAAACATTCAGTACTTC
TRBJ2-5	-	-	TRBV5-1	CASMIGAKNTQYF	TGCGCCAGCATGATAGGGGCAAAGAACACCCAGTACTTC
TRBJ2-7	many	-	TRBV2	CASSGLPGLLYEQYF	TGTGCCAGCAGTGGCCTACCTGGCCTACTCTACGAGCAGTACTTC
TRBJ2-7	many	TRBD1	TRBV2	CASDGDRGPHEQYF	TGTGCCAGTGATGGGGACAGGGGGCCTCACGAGCAGTACTTC
TRBJ2-7	many	TRBD2	TRBV15	CATSRDRTSGGYEQYF	TGTGCCACCAGCAGAGATAGGACTAGCGGGGGGTACGAGCAGTACTTC
TRBJ2-5	once	-	TRBV28	CASRGLEGVGETQYF	TGTGCCAGCCGGGGGCTAGAGGGAGTAGGGGAGACCCAGTACTTC